These T cell receptor beta chains were read from a single sample in a study of T-cell reconstitution after alpha-beta-depleted transplantation in children. TCRdb re-derived calls from the PCR reads in MiXCR, one entry per CDR3 protein. The table has roughly 420,000 distinct CDR3 sequences, 15% to 20% seen once. Material: PBMCs, mostly from graft donor cells, obtained 360 days after TCRalphabeta/CD19-depleted stem cell transplant. These receptors were collected from a boy younger than two who had a stem cell transplant for Wiskott-Aldrich syndrome, so the T cells may come from the graft donor. The CDR3 runs from the conserved cysteine through the conserved F or W. Each record gives: clone size, J gene, D gene, V gene, CDR3 protein, CDR3 DNA. A D gene is named only where the DNA matches it firmly. Only some rows state a clone size, as once, few, many or a class for expanded clones.

few | TRBJ1-1 | NA | TRBV4-3 | CASSQDGRGTEAFF | TGCGCCAGCAGCCAAGATGGGAGGGGGACTGAAGCTTTCTTT
few | TRBJ1-1 | NA | TRBV24-1 | CATSDTGKAFF | TGTGCCACCAGTGATACAGGGAAAGCTTTCTTT
many | TRBJ2-7 | NA | TRBV10-3 | CAISESAYEQYF | TGTGCCATCAGTGAGTCGGCGTACGAGCAGTACTTC
NA | TRBJ2-6 | NA | TRBV20-1 | CSARKGGANVLTF | TGCAGTGCTAGAAAGGGTGGGGCCAACGTCCTGACTTTC
once | TRBJ2-4 | TRBD2 | TRBV20-1 | CSGREGAKNIQYF | TGCAGTGGGCGGGAGGGTGCCAAAAACATTCAGTACTTC
NA | TRBJ2-5 | NA | TRBV4-1 | CASSQGFLGGLAEETQYF | TGCGCCAGCAGCCAAGGGTTCCTTGGCGGGCTAGCCGAAGAGACCCAGTACTTC
NA | TRBJ2-7 | TRBD2 | TRBV30 | CAWTKGTSGNEQYF | TGTGCCTGGACCAAGGGGACTAGCGGGAACGAGCAGTACTTC
NA | TRBJ2-6 | TRBD1 | TRBV5-1 | CASSLKMQGASSGANVLTF | TGCGCCAGCAGCTTGAAAATGCAGGGGGCGAGCTCTGGGGCCAACGTCCTGACTTTC
few | TRBJ2-1 | TRBD2 | TRBV5-1 | CASSLARLAGYNEQFF | TGTGCCAGCAGTTTAGCGCGTCTAGCGGGGTACAATGAGCAGTTCTTC
NA | TRBJ2-2 | NA | TRBV7-2 | CASRPNLYTGELFF | TGTGCCAGCAGGCCAAACCTGTACACCGGGGAGCTGTTTTTT
few | TRBJ1-5 | NA | TRBV6-2/TRBV6-3 | CASSYTGGQPQHF | TGTGCCAGCAGTTACACGGGGGGTCAGCCCCAGCATTTT
few | TRBJ1-1 | NA | TRBV7-2 | CASSPPLWNTEAFF | TGTGCCAGCAGCCCACCTCTGTGGAACACTGAAGCTTTCTTT
many | TRBJ2-3 | NA | TRBV20-1 | CSARGGTDTQYF | TGCAGTGCTAGAGGCGGCACAGATACGCAGTATTTT
NA | TRBJ2-2 | NA | TRBV3-1 | CASSQGVRTGELFF | TGTGCCAGCAGCCAGGGGGTTCGCACCGGGGAGCTGTTTTTT
few | TRBJ2-1 | TRBD2 | TRBV20-1 | CSARAPGLDYPRKFF | TGCAGTGCTAGAGCGCCGGGACTAGATTACCCCCGCAAGTTCTTC
NA | TRBJ2-3 | TRBD2 | TRBV12-3/TRBV12-4 | CASSLRLAVTDTQYF | TGTGCCAGCAGTCTCCGACTAGCGGTCACAGATACGCAGTATTTT
NA | TRBJ2-2 | TRBD1 | TRBV5-1 | CASSLAQGASGELFF | TGCGCCAGCAGCTTGGCGCAGGGGGCCTCCGGGGAGCTGTTTTTT